This T cell receptor delta chain was recovered during a study of gamma-delta T cells after stem cell transplantation. This CDR3 has 22 residues. The germline gives CDR1 GEAIGNYY, CDR2 EKD. V lost 0 bases and J 0 bases, leaving 31 bases between the germline ends. In its sample, this clone is medium-sized. TCRdb re-called clones from the RT-PCR reads using CATT. The sample has about 1,600 delta-chain clones, roughly 1.8% seen once; the top ten hold around 66%. This TCR came from a human donor. It is not recorded whose cells these are; they may come from a transplant donor. The chain is built from TRDV2 and TRDJ1; D is tentatively TRDD2 or TRDD3 (5 bases each). Material: gamma-delta T cells. DNA of the CDR3: TGTGCCTGTGACACCATGCCTACATTTCGTGGGGAAAGTCGGGGGTACACCGATAAACTCATCTTT. Residues: CACDTMPTFRGESRGYTDKLIF.